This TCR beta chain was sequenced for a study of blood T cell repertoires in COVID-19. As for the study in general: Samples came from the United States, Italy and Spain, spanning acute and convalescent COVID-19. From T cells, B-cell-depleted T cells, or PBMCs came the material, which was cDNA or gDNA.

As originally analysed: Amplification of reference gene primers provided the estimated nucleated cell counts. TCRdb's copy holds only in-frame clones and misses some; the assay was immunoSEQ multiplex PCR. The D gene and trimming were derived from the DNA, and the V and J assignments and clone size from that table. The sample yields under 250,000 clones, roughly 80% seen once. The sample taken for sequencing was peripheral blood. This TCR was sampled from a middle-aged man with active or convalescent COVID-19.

The DNA of the CDR3 is TGCAGTGCTATGAGTAACACTGAAGCTTTCTTT. This encodes CSAMSNTEAFF. The rearrangement links TRBV20-1 to TRBJ1-1, with no clear D. Germline V lookup: CDR1 DFQATT, CDR2 SNEGSKA (reference sequence). The CDR3 sequence is 11 residues long. Trimming took off 4 bases at V and 2 bases at J, with 5 bases between the two ends.